These T cell receptor beta chains were read from a single sample in a study of CD8 T cells in ankylosing spondylitis. TCRdb analysed the 5' RACE reads with MiXCR anew, one entry per CDR3 protein. Of about 150,000 distinct CDR3 sequences listed, 25% to 35% are singletons. Sequencing was performed on synovial fluid, either unsorted or a sorted T cell fraction (not recorded which). The source of these receptors is a male donor with ankylosing spondylitis. Each CDR3 is given with its conserved first and last residue. A D gene is named only where the DNA matches it firmly. Where a row states a size, it is once, few, many or the class of an expanded clone; other rows omit it.

CDR3aa: CAISESGANIQYF; CDR3nt: TGTGCCATCAGTGAGTCAGGGGCCAACATTCAGTACTTC; j_gene: TRBJ2-4; abundance: -; d_gene: -; v_gene: TRBV10-3
CDR3aa: CASSLYDGGNEQYF; CDR3nt: TGTGCCAGCAGTTTATACGACGGGGGGAACGAGCAGTACTTC; j_gene: TRBJ2-7; abundance: -; d_gene: TRBD2; v_gene: TRBV28
CDR3aa: CASSWDRGRGYGYTF; CDR3nt: TGTGCCAGCAGCTGGGACAGGGGGCGCGGCTATGGCTACACCTTC; j_gene: TRBJ1-2; abundance: -; d_gene: TRBD1; v_gene: TRBV7-9
CDR3aa: CASSLTHGDEQFF; CDR3nt: TGTGCCAGCAGCTTAACCCACGGGGATGAGCAGTTCTTC; j_gene: TRBJ2-1; abundance: many; d_gene: -; v_gene: TRBV7-3
CDR3aa: CASKLGVGYTF; CDR3nt: TGTGCCAGCAAACTGGGGGTCGGCTACACCTTC; j_gene: TRBJ1-2; abundance: many; d_gene: -; v_gene: TRBV12-3/TRBV12-4
CDR3aa: CASSFPSNEQFF; CDR3nt: TGCGCCAGCAGCTTCCCGTCCAATGAGCAGTTCTTC; j_gene: TRBJ2-1; abundance: many; d_gene: -; v_gene: TRBV4-1
CDR3aa: CASSSGQGVVNTGELFF; CDR3nt: TGTGCCAGCAGCTCAGGCCAAGGGGTGGTCAACACCGGGGAGCTGTTTTTT; j_gene: TRBJ2-2; abundance: -; d_gene: -; v_gene: TRBV7-8
CDR3aa: CASSLRFSSGANVLTF; CDR3nt: TGCGCCAGCAGCTTGCGGTTTAGCTCTGGGGCCAACGTCCTGACTTTC; j_gene: TRBJ2-6; abundance: few; d_gene: -; v_gene: TRBV5-1
CDR3aa: CASSRDRVNEQFF; CDR3nt: TGTGCCAGCAGCCGGGACAGGGTCAATGAGCAGTTCTTC; j_gene: TRBJ2-1; abundance: many; d_gene: TRBD1; v_gene: TRBV6-1
CDR3aa: CASSRTSEKQFF; CDR3nt: TGTGCCAGCAGCCGAACTAGCGAGAAGCAGTTCTTC; j_gene: TRBJ2-1; abundance: few; d_gene: TRBD2; v_gene: TRBV3-1
CDR3aa: CSARDKSIGEETQYF; CDR3nt: TGCAGTGCTAGAGATAAGAGTATTGGGGAAGAGACCCAGTACTTC; j_gene: TRBJ2-5; abundance: few; d_gene: -; v_gene: TRBV20-1
CDR3aa: CSVEKLETQYF; CDR3nt: TGCAGCGTAGAAAAGTTGGAGACCCAGTACTTC; j_gene: TRBJ2-5; abundance: -; d_gene: -; v_gene: TRBV29-1
CDR3aa: CASSYSGWGTEAFF; CDR3nt: TGTGCCAGCAGTTACTCAGGGTGGGGCACTGAAGCTTTCTTT; j_gene: TRBJ1-1; abundance: few; d_gene: -; v_gene: TRBV27
CDR3aa: CATSDSYNEQFF; CDR3nt: TGTGCCACCAGTGATTCTTACAATGAGCAGTTCTTC; j_gene: TRBJ2-1; abundance: -; d_gene: -; v_gene: TRBV24-1
CDR3aa: CASSLSPGSRNTEAFF; CDR3nt: TGCGCCAGCAGCTTATCACCTGGGTCTAGGAACACTGAAGCTTTCTTT; j_gene: TRBJ1-1; abundance: many; d_gene: -; v_gene: TRBV5-1
CDR3aa: CASSFSTRRTDTQYF; CDR3nt: TGTGCCAGCAGTTTCAGTACCCGACGCACAGATACGCAGTATTTT; j_gene: TRBJ2-3; abundance: few; d_gene: -; v_gene: TRBV28
CDR3aa: CASGRQGGTEAFF; CDR3nt: TGTGCCAGCGGCAGACAGGGAGGCACTGAAGCTTTCTTT; j_gene: TRBJ1-1; abundance: many; d_gene: TRBD1; v_gene: TRBV6-6
CDR3aa: CASSQGGGGLVSGELFF; CDR3nt: TGTGCCAGCAGCCAAGGTGGCGGGGGGTTAGTTTCCGGGGAGCTGTTTTTT; j_gene: TRBJ2-2; abundance: once; d_gene: TRBD2; v_gene: TRBV3-1
CDR3aa: CASSQGRGTDTQYF; CDR3nt: TGTGCCAGCAGCCAAGGACGGGGGACAGATACGCAGTATTTT; j_gene: TRBJ2-3; abundance: large; d_gene: -; v_gene: TRBV4-2
CDR3aa: CASSYSLGYNEQFF; CDR3nt: TGTGCCAGCAGTTACTCATTAGGGTACAATGAGCAGTTCTTC; j_gene: TRBJ2-1; abundance: few; d_gene: -; v_gene: TRBV6-2/TRBV6-3
CDR3aa: CASSYGGLRLDGYTF; CDR3nt: TGTGCCAGCAGTTACGGGGGTTTGAGGCTGGATGGCTACACCTTC; j_gene: TRBJ1-2; abundance: -; d_gene: -; v_gene: TRBV6-5
CDR3aa: CASSFIGYPSGNTIYF; CDR3nt: TGTGCCAGCAGTTTTATAGGTTACCCCTCTGGAAACACCATATATTTT; j_gene: TRBJ1-3; abundance: -; d_gene: -; v_gene: TRBV6-5
CDR3aa: CASSLDNSSNEKLFF; CDR3nt: TGTGCCAGCAGCTTGGACAACAGCTCTAATGAAAAACTGTTTTTT; j_gene: TRBJ1-4; abundance: -; d_gene: -; v_gene: TRBV7-2
CDR3aa: CSARPDRGGETQYF; CDR3nt: TGCAGTGCTCGCCCTGACAGAGGAGGAGAGACCCAGTACTTC; j_gene: TRBJ2-5; abundance: -; d_gene: -; v_gene: TRBV20-1
CDR3aa: CASSLVPGGYEKLFF; CDR3nt: TGCGCCAGCAGCTTGGTTCCAGGGGGGTATGAAAAACTGTTTTTT; j_gene: TRBJ1-4; abundance: few; d_gene: TRBD1; v_gene: TRBV5-1
CDR3aa: CAISESKGYGVELPPPLHF; CDR3nt: TGTGCCATCAGTGAGTCGAAGGGATACGGGGTAGAGCTCCCGCCACCCCTCCACTTT; j_gene: TRBJ1-6; abundance: many; d_gene: -; v_gene: TRBV10-3
CDR3aa: CASSLMGVSTGELFF; CDR3nt: TGTGCCAGCAGCTTAATGGGGGTTAGCACCGGGGAGCTGTTTTTT; j_gene: TRBJ2-2; abundance: -; d_gene: -; v_gene: TRBV7-8
CDR3aa: CASSLSPQDTQYF; CDR3nt: TGCGCCAGCAGCTTGTCACCACAGGATACGCAGTATTTT; j_gene: TRBJ2-3; abundance: few; d_gene: -; v_gene: TRBV5-1
CDR3aa: CASSPGVVEGEQYF; CDR3nt: TGTGCCAGCTCCCCAGGGGTTGTAGAAGGCGAGCAGTACTTC; j_gene: TRBJ2-7; abundance: -; d_gene: -; v_gene: TRBV18
CDR3aa: CAISERQGKVEAFF; CDR3nt: TGTGCCATCAGCGAGAGACAGGGGAAGGTTGAAGCTTTCTTT; j_gene: TRBJ1-1; abundance: few; d_gene: TRBD1; v_gene: TRBV10-3
CDR3aa: CASSSQGQGTTDTQYF; CDR3nt: TGTGCCAGCAGCTCCCAAGGACAGGGTACAACAGATACGCAGTATTTT; j_gene: TRBJ2-3; abundance: many; d_gene: TRBD1; v_gene: TRBV7-2
CDR3aa: CASSSTSGSGYEQYF; CDR3nt: TGTGCCAGCAGCTCTACTAGCGGGAGTGGCTACGAGCAGTACTTC; j_gene: TRBJ2-7; abundance: many; d_gene: TRBD2; v_gene: TRBV7-2
CDR3aa: CASSLVGGVYNEQFF; CDR3nt: TGTGCCAGCAGCTTAGTCGGGGGGGTCTACAATGAGCAGTTCTTC; j_gene: TRBJ2-1; abundance: -; d_gene: TRBD2; v_gene: TRBV7-2
CDR3aa: CASSLSPGDYNEQFF; CDR3nt: TGTGCCAGCAGCTTAAGCCCGGGGGATTACAATGAGCAGTTCTTC; j_gene: TRBJ2-1; abundance: once; d_gene: -; v_gene: TRBV7-3
CDR3aa: CSARRGAVGTEAFF; CDR3nt: TGCAGTGCTAGAAGAGGGGCAGTGGGCACTGAAGCTTTCTTT; j_gene: TRBJ1-1; abundance: few; d_gene: -; v_gene: TRBV20-1
CDR3aa: CASSLRGGPNEKLFF; CDR3nt: TGTGCCAGCAGCTTAAGGGGGGGGCCTAATGAAAAACTGTTTTTT; j_gene: TRBJ1-4; abundance: -; d_gene: -; v_gene: TRBV7-3
CDR3aa: CASSEERVYQPQHF; CDR3nt: TGTGCCAGCAGTGAAGAGAGGGTTTATCAGCCCCAGCATTTT; j_gene: TRBJ1-5; abundance: many; d_gene: -; v_gene: TRBV2
CDR3aa: CASSVKGANQPQHF; CDR3nt: TGTGCCAGCAGTGTGAAGGGCGCTAATCAGCCCCAGCATTTT; j_gene: TRBJ1-5; abundance: few; d_gene: -; v_gene: TRBV2
CDR3aa: CATSGRRAGLNEKLFF; CDR3nt: TGTGCCACCAGCGGGCGCCGTGCCGGGTTGAATGAAAAACTGTTTTTT; j_gene: TRBJ1-4; abundance: few; d_gene: -; v_gene: TRBV15
CDR3aa: CATSDPPTGGELFF; CDR3nt: TGTGCCACCAGTGATCCTCCGACGGGCGGGGAGCTGTTTTTT; j_gene: TRBJ2-2; abundance: -; d_gene: -; v_gene: TRBV24-1
CDR3aa: CATSSEDTSQNTEAFF; CDR3nt: TGCGCCACCTCTTCCGAGGACACATCCCAGAACACTGAAGCTTTCTTT; j_gene: TRBJ1-1; abundance: many; d_gene: -; v_gene: TRBV5-1
CDR3aa: CASSPGVQGGSPLHF; CDR3nt: TGTGCCAGCAGCCCCGGGGTACAGGGAGGTTCACCCCTCCACTTT; j_gene: TRBJ1-6; abundance: -; d_gene: -; v_gene: TRBV7-2
CDR3aa: CASSLGPAGGRTDTQYF; CDR3nt: TGCGCCAGCAGCTTGGGTCCAGCGGGAGGGCGAACAGATACGCAGTATTTT; j_gene: TRBJ2-3; abundance: once; d_gene: TRBD2; v_gene: TRBV5-1
CDR3aa: CASSFGGSNTEAFF; CDR3nt: TGTGCCAGCAGTTTCGGGGGGTCGAACACTGAAGCTTTCTTT; j_gene: TRBJ1-1; abundance: few; d_gene: -; v_gene: TRBV27
CDR3aa: CAWSPTGSSSYEQYF; CDR3nt: TGTGCCTGGAGCCCCACAGGTTCCAGCTCCTACGAGCAGTACTTC; j_gene: TRBJ2-7; abundance: few; d_gene: -; v_gene: TRBV30
CDR3aa: CASEKGVRNTEAFF; CDR3nt: TGTGCCAGCGAGAAAGGGGTGAGGAACACTGAAGCTTTCTTT; j_gene: TRBJ1-1; abundance: -; d_gene: -; v_gene: TRBV12-3/TRBV12-4
CDR3aa: CASRVQGIGTGELFF; CDR3nt: TGTGCCAGCAGAGTACAGGGAATCGGCACCGGGGAGCTGTTTTTT; j_gene: TRBJ2-2; abundance: few; d_gene: -; v_gene: TRBV12-3/TRBV12-4
CDR3aa: CASSPPGPNSPLHF; CDR3nt: TGTGCCAGCTCACCACCGGGGCCGAATTCACCCCTCCACTTT; j_gene: TRBJ1-6; abundance: few; d_gene: -; v_gene: TRBV18
CDR3aa: CSVEERAGAYNEQFF; CDR3nt: TGCAGCGTTGAAGAACGTGCGGGAGCCTACAATGAGCAGTTCTTC; j_gene: TRBJ2-1; abundance: few; d_gene: TRBD2; v_gene: TRBV29-1
CDR3aa: CASSQAGTSGFNEQFF; CDR3nt: TGTGCCAGCAGCCAGGCCGGGACTAGCGGATTCAATGAGCAGTTCTTC; j_gene: TRBJ2-1; abundance: few; d_gene: TRBD2; v_gene: TRBV4-2
CDR3aa: CASRFGGRALENTEAFF; CDR3nt: TGTGCCAGCAGATTCGGAGGGAGGGCCTTAGAGAACACTGAAGCTTTCTTT; j_gene: TRBJ1-1; abundance: -; d_gene: -; v_gene: TRBV11-2
CDR3aa: CASSEQGYEQYF; CDR3nt: TGCGCCAGCAGCGAACAGGGTTACGAGCAGTACTTC; j_gene: TRBJ2-7; abundance: many; d_gene: -; v_gene: TRBV5-1